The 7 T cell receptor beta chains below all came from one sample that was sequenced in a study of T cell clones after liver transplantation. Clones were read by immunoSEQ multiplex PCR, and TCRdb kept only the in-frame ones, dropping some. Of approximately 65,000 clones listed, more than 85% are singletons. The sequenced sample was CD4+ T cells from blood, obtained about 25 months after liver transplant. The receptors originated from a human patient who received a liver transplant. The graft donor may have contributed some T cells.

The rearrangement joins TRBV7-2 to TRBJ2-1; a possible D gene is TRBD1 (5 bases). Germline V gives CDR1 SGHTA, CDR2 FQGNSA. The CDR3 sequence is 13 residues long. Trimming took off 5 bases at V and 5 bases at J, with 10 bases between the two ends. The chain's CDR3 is CASSLGQNNEQFF. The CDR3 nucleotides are TGTGCCAGCAGCCTAGGACAAAACAATGAGCAGTTCTTC.

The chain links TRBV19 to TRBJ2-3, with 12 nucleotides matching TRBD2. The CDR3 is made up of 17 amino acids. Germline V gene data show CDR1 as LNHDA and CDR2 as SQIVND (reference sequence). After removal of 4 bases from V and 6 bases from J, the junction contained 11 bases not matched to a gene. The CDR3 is CASSTGLAGRKRDTQYF. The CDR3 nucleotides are TGTGCCAGTAGTACCGGACTAGCGGGACGGAAAAGGGATACGCAGTATTTT.

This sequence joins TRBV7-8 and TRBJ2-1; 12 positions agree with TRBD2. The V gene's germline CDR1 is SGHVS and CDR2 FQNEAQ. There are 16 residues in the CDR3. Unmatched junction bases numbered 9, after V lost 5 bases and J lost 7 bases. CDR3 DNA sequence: TGTGCCAGCAGCCATAGACTAGCGGGAGAGGTAAATGAGCAGTTCTTC. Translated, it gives CASSHRLAGEVNEQFF.

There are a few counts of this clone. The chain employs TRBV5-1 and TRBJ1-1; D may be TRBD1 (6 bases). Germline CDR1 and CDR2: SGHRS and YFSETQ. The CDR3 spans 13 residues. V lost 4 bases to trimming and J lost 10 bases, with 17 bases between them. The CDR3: CASSGTQQGLAFF. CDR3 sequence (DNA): TGCGCCAGCAGCGGGACTCAACAGGGTTTAGCTTTCTTT. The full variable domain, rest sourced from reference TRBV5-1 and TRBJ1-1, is KAGVTQTPRYLIKTRGQQVTLSCSPISGHRSVSWYQQTPGQGLQFLFEYFSETQRNKGNFPGRFSGRQFSNSRSEMNVSTLELGDSALYLCASSGTQQGLAFFGQGTRLTVV.

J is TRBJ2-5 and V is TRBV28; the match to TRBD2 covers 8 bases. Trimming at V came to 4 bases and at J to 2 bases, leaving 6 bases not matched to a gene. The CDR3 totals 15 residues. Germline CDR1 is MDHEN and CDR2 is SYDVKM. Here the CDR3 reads CASSSAGGRQETQYF. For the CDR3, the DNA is TGTGCCAGCAGTTCGGCGGGCGGGAGGCAAGAGACCCAGTACTTC.

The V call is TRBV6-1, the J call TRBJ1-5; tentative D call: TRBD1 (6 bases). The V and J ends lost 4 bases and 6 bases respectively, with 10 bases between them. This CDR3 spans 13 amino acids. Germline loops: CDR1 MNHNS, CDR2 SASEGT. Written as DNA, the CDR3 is TGTGCCAGCAGTGCAGGGGTAAGTCAGCCCCAGCATTTT. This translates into CASSAGVSQPQHF.

The CDR3 DNA reads as TGCGCCAGCAGGGGCCAACAGGGCACTGAAGCTTTCTTT. It is translated as CASRGQQGTEAFF. The V and J genes are TRBV5-1 and TRBJ1-1, with D possibly being TRBD1 (6 bases). Germline values: CDR1 SGHRS, CDR2 YFSETQ. The CDR3 extends over 13 amino acids. Deletions cut 5 bases from V and 4 bases from J, with 12 bases between.